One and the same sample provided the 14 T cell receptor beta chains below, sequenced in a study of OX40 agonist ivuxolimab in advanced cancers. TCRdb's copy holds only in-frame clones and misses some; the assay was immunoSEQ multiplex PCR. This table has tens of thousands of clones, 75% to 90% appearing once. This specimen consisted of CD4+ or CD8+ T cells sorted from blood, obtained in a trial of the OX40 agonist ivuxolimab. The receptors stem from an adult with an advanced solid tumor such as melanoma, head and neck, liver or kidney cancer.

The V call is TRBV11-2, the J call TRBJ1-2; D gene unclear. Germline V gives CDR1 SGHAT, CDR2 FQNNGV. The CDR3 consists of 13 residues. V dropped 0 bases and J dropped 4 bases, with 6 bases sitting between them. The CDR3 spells CASSLENLYGYTF. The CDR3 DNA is TGTGCCAGCAGCTTAGAGAATCTCTATGGCTACACCTTC. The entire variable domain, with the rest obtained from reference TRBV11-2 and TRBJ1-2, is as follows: EAGVAQSPRYKIIEKRQSVAFWCNPISGHATLYWYQQILGQGPKLLIQFQNNGVVDDSQLPKDRFSAERLKGVDSTLKIQPAKLEDSAVYLCASSLENLYGYTFGSGTRLTVV.

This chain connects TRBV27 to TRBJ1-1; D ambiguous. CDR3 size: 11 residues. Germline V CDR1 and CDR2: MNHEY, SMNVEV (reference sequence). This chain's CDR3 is CASRSSNEAFF. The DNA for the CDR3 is TGTGCATCCAGAAGCAGCAATGAAGCTTTCTTT.

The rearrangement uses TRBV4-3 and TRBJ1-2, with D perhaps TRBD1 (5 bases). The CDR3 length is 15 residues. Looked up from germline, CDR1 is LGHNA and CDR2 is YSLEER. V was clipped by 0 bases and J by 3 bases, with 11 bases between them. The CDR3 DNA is TGCGCCAGCAGCCAAGATACACAGGACGACTATGGCTACACCTTC. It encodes CASSQDTQDDYGYTF.

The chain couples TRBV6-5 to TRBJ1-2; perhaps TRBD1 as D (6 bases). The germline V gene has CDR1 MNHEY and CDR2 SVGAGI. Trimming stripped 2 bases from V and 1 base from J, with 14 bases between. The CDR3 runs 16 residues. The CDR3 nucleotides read TGTGCCAGCAGTTACAGTCACAGGGCATATAACTATGGCTACACCTTC. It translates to CASSYSHRAYNYGYTF.

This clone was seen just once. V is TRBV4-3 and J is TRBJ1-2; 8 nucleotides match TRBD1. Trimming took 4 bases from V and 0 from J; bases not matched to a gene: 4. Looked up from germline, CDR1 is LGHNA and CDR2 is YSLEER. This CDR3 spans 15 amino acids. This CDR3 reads CASSPGTGPNYGYTF. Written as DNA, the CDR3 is TGCGCCAGCAGCCCCGGGACAGGACCTAACTATGGCTACACCTTC.

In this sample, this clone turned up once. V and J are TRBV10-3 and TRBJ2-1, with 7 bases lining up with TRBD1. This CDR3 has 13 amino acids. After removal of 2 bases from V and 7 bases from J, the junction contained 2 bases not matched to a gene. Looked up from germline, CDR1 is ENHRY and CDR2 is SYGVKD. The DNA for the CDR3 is TGTGCCATCAGTGAGACCAGGGGGAATGAGCAGTTCTTC. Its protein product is CAISETRGNEQFF.

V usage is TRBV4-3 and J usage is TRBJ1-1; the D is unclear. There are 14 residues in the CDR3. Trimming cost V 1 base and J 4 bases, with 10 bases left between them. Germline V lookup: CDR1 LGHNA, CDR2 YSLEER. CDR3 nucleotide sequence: TGCGCCAGCAGCCAAGTCACAGAAGGCACTGAAGCTTTCTTT. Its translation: CASSQVTEGTEAFF.

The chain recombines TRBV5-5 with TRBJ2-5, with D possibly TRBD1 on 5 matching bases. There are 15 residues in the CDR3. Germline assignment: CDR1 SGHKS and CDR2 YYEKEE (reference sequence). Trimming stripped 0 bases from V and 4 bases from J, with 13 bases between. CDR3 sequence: CASSLEGHARETQYF. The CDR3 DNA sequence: TGTGCCAGCAGCTTGGAGGGGCACGCTAGAGAGACCCAGTACTTC.

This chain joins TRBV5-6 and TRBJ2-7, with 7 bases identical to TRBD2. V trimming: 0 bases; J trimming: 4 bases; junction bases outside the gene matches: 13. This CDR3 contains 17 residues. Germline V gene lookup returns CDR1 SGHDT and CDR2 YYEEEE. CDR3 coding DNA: TGTGCCAGCAGCTTGGAAGGTTGGGCGGGAGAAGAGTACGAGCAGTACTTC. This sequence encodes CASSLEGWAGEEYEQYF.

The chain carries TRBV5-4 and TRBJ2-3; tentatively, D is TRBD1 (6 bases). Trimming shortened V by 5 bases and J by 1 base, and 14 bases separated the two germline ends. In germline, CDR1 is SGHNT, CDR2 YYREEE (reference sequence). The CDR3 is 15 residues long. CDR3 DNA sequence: TGTGCCAGCAGATCGGACAGCGTCGGCACAGATACGCAGTATTTT. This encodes CASRSDSVGTDTQYF.

The CDR3 loop reads CSVEDLGALHEQFF. The DNA of the CDR3 is TGCAGCGTTGAAGATCTGGGGGCTTTGCATGAGCAGTTCTTC. The chain couples TRBV29-1 to TRBJ2-1, with a possible D match to TRBD1 (6 bases). Germline V lookup: CDR1 SQVTM, CDR2 ANQGSEA. V was shortened by 0 bases and J by 8 bases, with 14 bases between the two germline ends. The CDR3 has 14 residues.

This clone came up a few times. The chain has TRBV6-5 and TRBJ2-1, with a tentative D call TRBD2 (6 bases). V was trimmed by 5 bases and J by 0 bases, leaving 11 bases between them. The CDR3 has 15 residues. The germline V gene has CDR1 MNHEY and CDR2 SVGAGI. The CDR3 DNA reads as TGTGCCAGCAGTATAGCGGATAGCTCCTACAATGAGCAGTTCTTC. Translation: CASSIADSSYNEQFF.

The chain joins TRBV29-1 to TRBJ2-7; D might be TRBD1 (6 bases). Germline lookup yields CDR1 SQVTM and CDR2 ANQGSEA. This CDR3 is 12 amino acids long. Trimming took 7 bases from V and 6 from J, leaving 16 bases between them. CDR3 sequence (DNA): TGCAGCGCTTTGGGACAATACTCCGAGCAGTACTTC. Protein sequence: CSALGQYSEQYF.

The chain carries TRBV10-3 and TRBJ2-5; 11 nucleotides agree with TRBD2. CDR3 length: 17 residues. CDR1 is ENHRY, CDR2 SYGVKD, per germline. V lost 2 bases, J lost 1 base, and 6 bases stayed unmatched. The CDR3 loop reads CAISEEGLAGFQETQYF. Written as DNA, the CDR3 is TGTGCCATCAGTGAGGAAGGACTAGCGGGCTTCCAAGAGACCCAGTACTTC.